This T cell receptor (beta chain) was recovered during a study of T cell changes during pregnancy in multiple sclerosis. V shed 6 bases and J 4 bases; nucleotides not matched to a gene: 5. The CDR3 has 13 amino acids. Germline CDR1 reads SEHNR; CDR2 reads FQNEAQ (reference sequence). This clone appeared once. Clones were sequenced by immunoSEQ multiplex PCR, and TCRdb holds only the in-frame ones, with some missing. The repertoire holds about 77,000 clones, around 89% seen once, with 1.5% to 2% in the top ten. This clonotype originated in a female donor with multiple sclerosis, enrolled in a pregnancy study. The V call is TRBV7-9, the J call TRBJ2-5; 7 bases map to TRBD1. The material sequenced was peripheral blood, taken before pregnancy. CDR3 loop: CASSSTGRETQYF. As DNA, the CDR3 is TGTGCCAGCAGTTCGACAGGGAGAGAGACCCAGTACTTC. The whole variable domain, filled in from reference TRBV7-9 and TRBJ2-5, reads DTGVSQNPRHKITKRGQNVTFRCDPISEHNRLYWYRQTLGQGPEFLTYFQNEAQLEKSRLLSDRFSAERPKGSFSTLEIQRTEQGDSAMYLCASSSTGRETQYFGPGTRLLVL.